This T cell receptor beta chain was retrieved from a study of shared clonotypes between healthy human individuals. Losses at the gene ends were 5 bases for V and 4 bases for J; bases not matched to a gene: 7. The germline V gene has CDR1 SSHAT and CDR2 FNYEAQ (reference sequence). The CDR3 extends over 16 amino acids. The material for each subset, its genomic DNA, was split evenly across several immunoSEQ plates. TCRdb's copy holds only in-frame clones and misses some; the assay was immunoSEQ multiplex PCR. The sample includes approximately 2,200,000 clones, roughly 91% seen only once; the top ten take 1.7%. Cells designated naive CD8 were CD45RO-negative and were positively selected for CCR7, with terminally differentiated effector memory CD45RA+ cells excluded. This clone was seen once.

This clonotype originated in a man younger than 30 in good health. Some clones in this sample may be carry-over from other donors' samples. The specimen sequenced was naive CD8+ T cells from PBMCs. This rearrangement joins TRBV7-7 to TRBJ2-1; TRBD2 agrees at 11 bases. The CDR3 reads CASSPRLAGTYNEQFF. The CDR3 DNA reads as TGTGCCAGCAGCCCGCGACTAGCGGGAACGTACAATGAGCAGTTCTTC.